This TCR beta chain was retrieved from a study of T cell responses to AZD1222 COVID-19 vaccine. Study observations and caveats: Repertoires were sampled only after the peak T cell response.

Second-dose timings of about 4 or about 12 weeks were pooled. The CDR3 covers 13 residues. Between the trimmed V and J ends, which lost 8 bases and 5 bases, there was a span of 10 bases. Per germline, CDR1 SGHTA and CDR2 FQGNSA. Profiled with immunoSEQ multiplex PCR; TCRdb holds only in-frame clones, not every one. Among under 30,000 clones listed, about 92% were seen once. This clone was seen once. Its antigen is as yet unknown. The clonotype comes from an adult who received the AZD1222 COVID-19 vaccine. The chain carries TRBV7-2 and TRBJ1-6, with D possibly being TRBD1 (6 bases). The sample here was peripheral blood, taken 28 days after the second AZD1222 dose. The CDR3 nucleotides are TGTGCCAGCGGCACAGGGAATAATTCACCCCTCCACTTT. Its protein product is CASGTGNNSPLHF.